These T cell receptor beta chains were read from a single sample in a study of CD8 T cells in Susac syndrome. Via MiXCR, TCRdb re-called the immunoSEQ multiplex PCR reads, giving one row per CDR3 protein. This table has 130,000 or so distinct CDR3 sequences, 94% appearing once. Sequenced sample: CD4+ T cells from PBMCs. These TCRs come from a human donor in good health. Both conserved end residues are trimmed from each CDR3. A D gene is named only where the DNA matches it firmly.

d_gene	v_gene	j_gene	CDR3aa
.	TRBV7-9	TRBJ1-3	ASGGALGNTIY
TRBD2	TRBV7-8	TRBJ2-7	ASSQGLAGAEQY
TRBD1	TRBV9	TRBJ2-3	ASSVQGDGTDTQY
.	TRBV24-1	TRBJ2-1	ATSSGTTLKGRNEQF
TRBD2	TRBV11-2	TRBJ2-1	ASSLGLVGLAGKNEQF
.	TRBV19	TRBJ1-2	ASSNGVGTYGYT
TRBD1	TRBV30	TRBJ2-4	AWSPPDREYGIQY
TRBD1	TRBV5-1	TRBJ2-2	ASSLGGGDTGELF
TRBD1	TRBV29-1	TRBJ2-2	SVVLGQVHTGELF
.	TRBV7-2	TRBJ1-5	ASSKYSSGYQPQH
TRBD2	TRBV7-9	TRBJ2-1	ASSSTPSGNYNEQF